These 5 T cell receptor beta chains came from one sample sequenced in a study of metastatic and nonmetastatic thyroid tumors (dated by TCRdb to the early 2020s). None of the patients had been given any treatment before thyroid surgery. The receptor library was made with PCR. Instrument used: Illumina HiSeq 4000. TCRdb reworked the public reads: Q25 trimming with fastp, MiXCR clone assembly, productive beta chains retained. This sample lists 20,000 to 25,000 clones; less than 15% were detected once. Of the sample, about 14% falls within the top ten clones. Sequencing was carried out using tumor tissue. The receptors stem from a female donor with papillary thyroid cancer or a benign thyroid nodule (not recorded which). Some clones in this sample may be carry-over from other donors' samples.

At least ten counts were recorded for this clone. This same CDR3 is encoded by further DNA sequences in the sample. J is TRBJ1-1 and V is TRBV7-2; perhaps TRBD1 as D (5 bases). From germline, CDR1 is SGHTA and CDR2 FQGNSA. The V end was cut by 7 bases, the J end by 0 bases, with 9 bases between. The CDR3 contains 13 residues. The CDR3 here is CASTRQMNTEAFF. In DNA form, the CDR3 reads TGTGCCAGCACGAGACAGATGAACACTGAAGCTTTCTTT.

This clone has at least ten counts. The chain uses TRBV5-6 and TRBJ1-1; no definite D call. CDR3 length: 16 residues. V was cut by 1 base and J by 7 bases, with 20 bases left in between. From germline, CDR1 is SGHDT and CDR2 YYEEEE. The CDR3 loop reads CASSLWAPFGGLEAFF. As DNA, the CDR3 is TGTGCCAGCAGCTTGTGGGCCCCATTTGGAGGTCTTGAAGCTTTCTTT.

This clone has at least ten counts. The V and J genes are TRBV5-1 and TRBJ2-7; 10 nucleotides match TRBD2. Unmatched junction bases numbered 0, after V lost 1 base and J lost 2 bases. The length of the CDR3 is 14 residues. Germline CDR1 SGHRS, CDR2 YFSETQ. The CDR3 DNA is TGCGCCAGCAGCTTGAGCGGGGGGGCCTACGAGCAGTACTTC. Translating gives CASSLSGGAYEQYF.

This clone came up a few times. CDR3 amino acids: CASSSPNIASGNTIYF. The CDR3 coding sequence is TGTGCCAGCAGTTCGCCCAACATAGCCTCAGGAAACACCATATATTTT. This chain uses TRBV28 with TRBJ1-3; D is ambiguous. Germline V gene sequence: CDR1 MDHEN, CDR2 SYDVKM. Trimming removed 4 bases at V and 4 bases at J, with 17 bases between. The CDR3 is made up of 16 amino acids.

This clone was seen repeatedly, ten times or more. V usage is TRBV5-1 and J usage is TRBJ2-3; 11 nucleotides align to TRBD2. This CDR3 has 15 residues. CDR1 is SGHRS, CDR2 YFSETQ, per germline. With V trimmed by 4 bases and J by 5 bases, 6 bases remained unmatched. This CDR3 is CASSILAGVGDTQYF. The DNA for the CDR3 is TGCGCCAGCAGCATACTAGCGGGGGTGGGAGATACGCAGTATTTT.